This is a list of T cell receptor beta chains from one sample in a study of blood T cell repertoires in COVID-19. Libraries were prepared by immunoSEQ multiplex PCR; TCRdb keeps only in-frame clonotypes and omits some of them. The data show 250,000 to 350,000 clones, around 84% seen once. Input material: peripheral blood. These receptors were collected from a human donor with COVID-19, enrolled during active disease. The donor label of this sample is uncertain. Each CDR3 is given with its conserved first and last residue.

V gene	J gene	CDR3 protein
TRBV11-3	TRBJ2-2	CASSPDRGLGELFF
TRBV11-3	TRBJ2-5	CASSLRGQGKETQYF
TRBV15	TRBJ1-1	CATSRGGGLNTEAFF
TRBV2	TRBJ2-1	CASRRPDVRGEQFF
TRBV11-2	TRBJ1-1	CASSTGRNTEAFF
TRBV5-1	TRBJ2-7	CASSFLLAGGDEQYF
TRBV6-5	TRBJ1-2	CASSRTSSNYGYTF
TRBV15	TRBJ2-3	CATSRVQDTQYF
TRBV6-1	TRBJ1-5	CASSEGVADGFQPQHF
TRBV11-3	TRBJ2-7	CASSLNSISYEQYF
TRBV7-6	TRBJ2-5	CASSLSTSGQETQYF
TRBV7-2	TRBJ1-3	CASSLGIGGPGNTIYF
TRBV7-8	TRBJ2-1	CASSLLRTINEQFF
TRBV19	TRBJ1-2	CASRRQGSFYGYTF
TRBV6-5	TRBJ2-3	CASSYSRFGTDTQYF
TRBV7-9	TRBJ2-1	CASSHLSGRGGDEQFF
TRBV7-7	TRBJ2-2	CASSPTSQGNTGELFF
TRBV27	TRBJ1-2	CASSPLDRGVSGGYTF
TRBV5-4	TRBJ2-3	CASSSATDRSNGDTQYF
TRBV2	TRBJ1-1	CASSGNTNTEAFF
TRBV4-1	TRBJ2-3	CASSQQPPRGADTQYF
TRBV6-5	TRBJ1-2	CASRSLYGYTF
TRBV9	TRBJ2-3	CASSPRLAEPDTQYF